This TCR beta chain was retrieved from a study of spatial heterogeneity in lung cancer. Study background: Detected beta-chain sequences consistently exceeded alpha-chain sequences. Points from the study as a whole: Expanded TCRs classified as ubiquitous or regional were counted, and these counts tracked ubiquitous and regional nonsynonymous mutations, respectively. Tracking of tumor mutation counts was seen in expanded intratumoral alpha and beta TCR counts.

This clonotype was observed at least ten times. The antigen is not known. TCRdb reprocessed the 5' RACE reads with MiXCR, giving one entry per CDR3 protein. This sample has almost 9,500 distinct CDR3 sequences, with about 5.9% found just once. CDR1 is KGHSH and CDR2 is LQKENI in the germline V gene. CDR3 length: 16 residues. The V end lost 1 base, the J end lost 0 bases, and 7 bases lay between the germline ends. Stated time point: sample taken at primary tumor resection. The approximately 78 donors had untreated early-stage non-small cell lung cancer. The input for sequencing was lung tumor tissue, taken at surgery. The TCR was taken from a male donor with early-stage non-small cell lung cancer. This rearrangement joins TRBV18 to TRBJ1-6; D remains unclear. CDR3 sequence: CASSPQVSSYNSPLHF. As DNA, the CDR3 is TGTGCCAGCTCACCACAAGTGAGCTCCTATAATTCACCCCTCCACTTT.